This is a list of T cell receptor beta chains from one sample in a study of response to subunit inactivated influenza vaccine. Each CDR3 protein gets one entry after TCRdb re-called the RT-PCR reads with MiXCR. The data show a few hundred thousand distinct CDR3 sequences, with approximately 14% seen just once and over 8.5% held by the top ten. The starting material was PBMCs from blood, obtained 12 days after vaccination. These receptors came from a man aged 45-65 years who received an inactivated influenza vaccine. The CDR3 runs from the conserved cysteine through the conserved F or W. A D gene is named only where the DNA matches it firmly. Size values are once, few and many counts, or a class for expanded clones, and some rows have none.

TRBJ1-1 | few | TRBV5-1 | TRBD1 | TGCGCCAGCAGCTTGCCTGGGACAGGGGGCGTTGTTGACACTGAAGCTTTCTTT | CASSLPGTGGVVDTEAFF
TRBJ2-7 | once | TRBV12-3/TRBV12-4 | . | TGTGCCAGCAGTTTGCGACTTGTCTACGAGCAGTACTTC | CASSLRLVYEQYF
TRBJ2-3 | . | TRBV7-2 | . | TGTGCCAGCAGCTTAGTTATGGGGCGCTTAAGCACAGATACGCAGTATTTT | CASSLVMGRLSTDTQYF
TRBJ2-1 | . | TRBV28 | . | TGTGCCAGTAGAACATCCGGGACTGGCGCCTACAATGAGCAGTTCTTC | CASRTSGTGAYNEQFF
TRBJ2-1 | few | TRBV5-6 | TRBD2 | TGTGCCAGCAGTCCCGATAGCGGGAGAGAATACAATGAGCAGTTCTTC | CASSPDSGREYNEQFF
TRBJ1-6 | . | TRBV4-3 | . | TGCGCCAGCAGCCAAGATCCAGCGACAGGTTCTAATTCACCCCTCCACTTT | CASSQDPATGSNSPLHF
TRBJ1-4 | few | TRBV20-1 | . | TGCAGTGCGCGCTCAACTAATGAAAAACTGTTTTTT | CSARSTNEKLFF
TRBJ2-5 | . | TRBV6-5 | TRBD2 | TGTGCCAGCAGTTACGGGAGCGGGGGAGGATGGGAGACCCAGTACTTC | CASSYGSGGGWETQYF
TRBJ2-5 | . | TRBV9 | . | TGTGCCAGCAGCGTAGGCCTTCGGGTCATGGAGACCCAGTACTTC | CASSVGLRVMETQYF
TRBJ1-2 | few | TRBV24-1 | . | TGTGCCACCAGTTCTCAGGCGGCCTATGGCTACACCTTC | CATSSQAAYGYTF
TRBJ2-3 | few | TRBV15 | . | TGTGCCACCAGCAGGTCTCGCGGGTCCACAGATACGCAGTATTTT | CATSRSRGSTDTQYF
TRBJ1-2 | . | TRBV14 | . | TGTGCCAGCAGCCAAGAATGGGCATCAACGGCTGGCTACACCTTC | CASSQEWASTAGYTF
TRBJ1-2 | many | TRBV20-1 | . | TGCAGTGCTAGCCGGTTGGGGGCCGGTGGCTACACCTTC | CSASRLGAGGYTF
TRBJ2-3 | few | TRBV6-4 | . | TGTGCCAGCAGTGATGGGCACCGCACAGATACGCAGTATTTT | CASSDGHRTDTQYF
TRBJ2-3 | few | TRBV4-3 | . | TGCGCCAGCAGCCAGGGGGTCGGTTACACAGATACGCAGTATTTT | CASSQGVGYTDTQYF
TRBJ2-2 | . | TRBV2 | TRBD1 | TGTGCCGAAAGGGACAGACCCACCGGGGAGCTGTTTTTT | CAERDRPTGELFF
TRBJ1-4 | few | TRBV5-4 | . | TGTGCCAGCAGCTTGGATGGGGGAGCTGCAACTAATGAAAAACTGTTTTTT | CASSLDGGAATNEKLFF
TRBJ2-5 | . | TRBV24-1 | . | TGTGCCACCAGTGATTTCCGGGAGAACCAAGAGACCCAGTACTTC | CATSDFRENQETQYF
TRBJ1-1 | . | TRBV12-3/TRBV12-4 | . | TGTGCCAGCCAGACTAGGGGGGACACTGAAGCTTTCTTT | CASQTRGDTEAFF
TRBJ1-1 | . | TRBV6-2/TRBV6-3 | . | TGTGCCAGCAGTTACAAACTGGGGGAGGTAGTCACTGAAGCTTTCTTT | CASSYKLGEVVTEAFF
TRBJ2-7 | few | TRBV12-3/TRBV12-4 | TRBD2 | TGTGCCAGCAGTTTAACGGGAGGACCCTCCTACGAGCAGTACTTC | CASSLTGGPSYEQYF
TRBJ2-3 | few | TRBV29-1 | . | TGCAGCGTTGAAGAGTCACTAAGCGTTACAGATACGCAGTATTTT | CSVEESLSVTDTQYF
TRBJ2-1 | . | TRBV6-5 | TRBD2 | TGTGCCAGCAGTTACACGGGACTAGCGGGGCCCAACAATGAGCAGTTCTTC | CASSYTGLAGPNNEQFF
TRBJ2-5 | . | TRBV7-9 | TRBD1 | TGTGCCAGCAGCTTAGCCCCTTGGACAGGGTGGGAGACCCAGTACTTC | CASSLAPWTGWETQYF
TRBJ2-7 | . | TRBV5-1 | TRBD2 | TGCGCCAGCAGCTCAAAAGCGGGAGGCAACTCCTACGAGCAGTACTTC | CASSSKAGGNSYEQYF
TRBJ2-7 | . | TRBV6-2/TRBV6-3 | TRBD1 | TGTGCCAGCAGTTACCGTCGGGACAGGGGTGATTACGAGCAGTACTTC | CASSYRRDRGDYEQYF
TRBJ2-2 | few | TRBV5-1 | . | TGCGCCAGCAGCTTGAGGCCAGGTCGAACCGGGGAGCTGTTTTTT | CASSLRPGRTGELFF
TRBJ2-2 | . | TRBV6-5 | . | TGTGCCGTACTAGTCTCCGGGGAGCTGTTTTTT | CAVLVSGELFF
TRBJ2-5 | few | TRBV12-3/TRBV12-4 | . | TGTGCCAGCAGTCCTCGGGACTTTCAAGAGACCCAGTACTTC | CASSPRDFQETQYF